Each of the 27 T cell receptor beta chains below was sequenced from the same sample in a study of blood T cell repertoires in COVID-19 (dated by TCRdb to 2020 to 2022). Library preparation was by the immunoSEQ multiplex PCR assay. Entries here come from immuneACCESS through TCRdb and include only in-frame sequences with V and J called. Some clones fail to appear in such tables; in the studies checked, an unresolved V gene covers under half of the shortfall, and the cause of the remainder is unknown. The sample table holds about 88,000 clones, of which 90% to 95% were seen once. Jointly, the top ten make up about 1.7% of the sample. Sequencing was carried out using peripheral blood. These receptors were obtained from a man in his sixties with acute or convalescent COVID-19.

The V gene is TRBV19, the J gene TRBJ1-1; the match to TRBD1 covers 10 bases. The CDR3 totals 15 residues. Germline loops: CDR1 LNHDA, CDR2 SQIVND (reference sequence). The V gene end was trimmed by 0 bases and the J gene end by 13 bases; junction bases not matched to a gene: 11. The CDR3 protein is CASSIDSGTGAGVFF. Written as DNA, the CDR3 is TGTGCCAGTAGTATAGATTCCGGGACAGGGGCCGGAGTTTTCTTT.

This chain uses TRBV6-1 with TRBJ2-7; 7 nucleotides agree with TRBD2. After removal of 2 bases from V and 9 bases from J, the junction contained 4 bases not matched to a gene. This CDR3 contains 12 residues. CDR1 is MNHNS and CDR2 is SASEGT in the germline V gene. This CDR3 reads CASSEIGGGQYF. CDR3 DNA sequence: TGTGCCAGCAGTGAAATTGGCGGGGGGCAGTACTTC.

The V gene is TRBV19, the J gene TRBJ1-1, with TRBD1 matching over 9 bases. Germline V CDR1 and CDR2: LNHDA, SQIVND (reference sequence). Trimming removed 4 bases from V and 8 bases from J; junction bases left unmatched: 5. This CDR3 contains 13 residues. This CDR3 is CASSTGTGYEAFF. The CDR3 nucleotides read TGTGCCAGTAGTACTGGGACAGGGTACGAAGCTTTCTTT.

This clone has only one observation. CDR3 protein: CASSLRETNPTDTQYF. In nucleotides, the CDR3 is TGTGCCAGCAGCTTGAGGGAAACAAATCCCACAGATACGCAGTATTTT. This sequence joins TRBV11-3 and TRBJ2-3; D possibly corresponds to TRBD2 (5 bases). This CDR3 is built from 16 residues. CDR1 is SGHNT and CDR2 is YENEEA in the germline V gene. V gave up 3 bases and J gave up 2 bases, with 15 bases separating them. The full variable domain, with the rest looked up from reference TRBV11-3 and TRBJ2-3, is EAGVVQSPRYKIIEKKQPVAFWCNPISGHNTLYWYLQNLGQGPELLIRYENEEAVDDSQLPKDRFSAERLKGVDSTLKIQPAELGDSAVYLCASSLRETNPTDTQYFGPGTRLTVL.

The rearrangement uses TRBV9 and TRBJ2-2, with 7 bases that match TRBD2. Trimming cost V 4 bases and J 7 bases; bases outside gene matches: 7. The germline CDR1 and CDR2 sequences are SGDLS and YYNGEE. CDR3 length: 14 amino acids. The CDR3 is CASSPGGSGGELFF. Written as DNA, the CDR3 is TGTGCCAGCAGCCCCGGGGGGTCGGGCGGGGAGCTGTTTTTT.

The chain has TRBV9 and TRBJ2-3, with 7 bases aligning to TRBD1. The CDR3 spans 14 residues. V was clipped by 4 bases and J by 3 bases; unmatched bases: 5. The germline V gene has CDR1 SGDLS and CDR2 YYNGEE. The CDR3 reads CASSFGTATDTQYF. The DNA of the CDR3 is TGTGCCAGCAGCTTCGGGACAGCTACAGATACGCAGTATTTT.

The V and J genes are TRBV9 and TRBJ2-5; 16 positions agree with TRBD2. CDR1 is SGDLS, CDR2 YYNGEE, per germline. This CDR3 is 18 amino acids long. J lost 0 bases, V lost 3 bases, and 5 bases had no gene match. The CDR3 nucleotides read TGTGCCAGCAGCGATGGGACTAGCGGGAGGGAGAACCAAGAGACCCAGTACTTC. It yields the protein CASSDGTSGRENQETQYF.

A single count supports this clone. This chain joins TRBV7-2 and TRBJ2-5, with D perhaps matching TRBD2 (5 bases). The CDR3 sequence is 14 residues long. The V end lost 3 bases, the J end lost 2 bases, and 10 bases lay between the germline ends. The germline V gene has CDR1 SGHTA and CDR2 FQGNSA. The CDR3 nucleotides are TGTGCCAGCAGCTTCCCGACGGGACAAGAGACCCAGTACTTC. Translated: CASSFPTGQETQYF.

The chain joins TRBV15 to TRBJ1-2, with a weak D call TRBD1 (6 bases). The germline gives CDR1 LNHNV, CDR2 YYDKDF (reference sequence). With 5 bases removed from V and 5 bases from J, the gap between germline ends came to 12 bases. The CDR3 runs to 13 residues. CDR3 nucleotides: TGTGCCACCAGCCCCCGGACAGAATATGGCTACACCTTC. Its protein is CATSPRTEYGYTF.

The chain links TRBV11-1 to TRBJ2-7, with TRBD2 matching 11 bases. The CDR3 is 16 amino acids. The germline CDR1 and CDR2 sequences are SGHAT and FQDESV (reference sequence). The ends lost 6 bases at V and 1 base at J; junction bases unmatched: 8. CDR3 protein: CASSSYLAGGSYEQYF. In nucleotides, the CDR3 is TGTGCCAGCAGTTCATATCTAGCGGGGGGTTCCTACGAGCAGTACTTC.

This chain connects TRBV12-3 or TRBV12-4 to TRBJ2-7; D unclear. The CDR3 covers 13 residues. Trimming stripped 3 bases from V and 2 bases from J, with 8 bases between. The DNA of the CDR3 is TGTGCCAGCAGTTTTGCCGAGACCTACGAGCAGTACTTC. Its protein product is CASSFAETYEQYF.

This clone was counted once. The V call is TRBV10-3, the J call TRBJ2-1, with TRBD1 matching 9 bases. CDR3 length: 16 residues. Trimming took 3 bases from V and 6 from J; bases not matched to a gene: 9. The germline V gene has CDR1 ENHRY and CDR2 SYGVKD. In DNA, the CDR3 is TGTGCCATCAGTGAATACACAGGGGGCGCAAGCAATGAGCAGTTCTTC. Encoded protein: CAISEYTGGASNEQFF.

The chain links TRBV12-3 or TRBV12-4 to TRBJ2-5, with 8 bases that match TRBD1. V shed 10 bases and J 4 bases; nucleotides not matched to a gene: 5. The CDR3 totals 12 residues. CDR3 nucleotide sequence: TGTGCCATAGGGCAGGGGGCAGAGACCCAGTACTTC. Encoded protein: CAIGQGAETQYF.

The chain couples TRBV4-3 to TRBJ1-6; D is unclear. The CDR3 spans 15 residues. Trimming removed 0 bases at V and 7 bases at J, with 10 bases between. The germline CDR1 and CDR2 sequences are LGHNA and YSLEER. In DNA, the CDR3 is TGCGCCAGCAGCCAAGAGGCCCACGAAAATTCACCCCTCCACTTT. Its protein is CASSQEAHENSPLHF.

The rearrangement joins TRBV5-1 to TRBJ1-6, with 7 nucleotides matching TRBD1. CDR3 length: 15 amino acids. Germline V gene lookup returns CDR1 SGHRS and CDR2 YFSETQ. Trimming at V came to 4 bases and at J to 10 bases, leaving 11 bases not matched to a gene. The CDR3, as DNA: TGCGCCAGCAGCCTCGACGGCCAGGGGGTCTCACCCCTCCACTTT. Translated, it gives CASSLDGQGVSPLHF. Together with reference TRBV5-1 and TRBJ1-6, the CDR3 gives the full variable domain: KAGVTQTPRYLIKTRGQQVTLSCSPISGHRSVSWYQQTPGQGLQFLFEYFSETQRNKGNFPGRFSGRQFSNSRSEMNVSTLELGDSALYLCASSLDGQGVSPLHFGNGTRLTVT.

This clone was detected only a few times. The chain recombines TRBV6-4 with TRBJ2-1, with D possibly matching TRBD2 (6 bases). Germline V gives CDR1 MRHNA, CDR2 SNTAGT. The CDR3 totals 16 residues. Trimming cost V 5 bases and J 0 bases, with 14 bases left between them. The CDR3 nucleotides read TGTGCCAGCAGTAAGGGAGGATCTAGCTCCTACAATGAGCAGTTCTTC. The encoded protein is CASSKGGSSSYNEQFF.

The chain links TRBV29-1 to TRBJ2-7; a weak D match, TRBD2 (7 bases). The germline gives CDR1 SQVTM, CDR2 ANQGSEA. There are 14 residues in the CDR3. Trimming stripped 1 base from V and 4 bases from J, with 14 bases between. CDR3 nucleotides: TGCAGCGTTGAAGCGGGGGGCGAGGGTTACGAGCAGTACTTC. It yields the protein CSVEAGGEGYEQYF.

DNA of the CDR3: TGCGCCAGCAGCTCGTCGACAGGGGTAGGATACTACGAGCAGTACTTC. It encodes CASSSSTGVGYYEQYF. The chain combines TRBV5-1 with TRBJ2-7; 8 bases agree with TRBD1. The CDR3 spans 16 residues. CDR1 is SGHRS, CDR2 YFSETQ, per germline. After removal of 3 bases from V and 3 bases from J, the junction contained 11 bases not matched to a gene.

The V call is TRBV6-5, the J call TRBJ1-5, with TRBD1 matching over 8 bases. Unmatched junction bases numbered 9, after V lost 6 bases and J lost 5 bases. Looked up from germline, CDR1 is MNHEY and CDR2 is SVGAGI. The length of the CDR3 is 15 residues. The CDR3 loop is CASRKDRVDDQPQHF. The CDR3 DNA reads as TGTGCCAGCAGAAAGGACAGGGTAGACGATCAGCCCCAGCATTTT.

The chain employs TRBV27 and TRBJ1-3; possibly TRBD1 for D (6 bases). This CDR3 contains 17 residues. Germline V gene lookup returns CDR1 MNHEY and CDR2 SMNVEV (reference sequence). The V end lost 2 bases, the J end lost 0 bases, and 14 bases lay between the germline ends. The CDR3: CASSLRGRGLSGNTIYF. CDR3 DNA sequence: TGTGCCAGCAGTTTAAGGGGGAGGGGCCTCTCTGGAAACACCATATATTTT.

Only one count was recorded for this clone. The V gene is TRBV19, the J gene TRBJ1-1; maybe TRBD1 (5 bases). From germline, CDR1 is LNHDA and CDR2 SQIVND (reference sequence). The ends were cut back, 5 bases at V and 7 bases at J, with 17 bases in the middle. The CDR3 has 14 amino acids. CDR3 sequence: CASSGMGGAREAFF. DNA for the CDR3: TGTGCCAGTAGTGGCATGGGGGGAGCCCGTGAAGCTTTCTTT.

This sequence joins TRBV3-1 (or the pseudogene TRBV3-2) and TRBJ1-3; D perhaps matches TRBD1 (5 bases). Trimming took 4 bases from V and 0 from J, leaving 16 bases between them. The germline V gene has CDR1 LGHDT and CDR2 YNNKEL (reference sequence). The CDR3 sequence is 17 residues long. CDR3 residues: CASSRGEEGSSGNTIYF. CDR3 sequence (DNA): TGTGCCAGCAGCCGGGGGGAAGAGGGGAGCTCTGGAAACACCATATATTTT.

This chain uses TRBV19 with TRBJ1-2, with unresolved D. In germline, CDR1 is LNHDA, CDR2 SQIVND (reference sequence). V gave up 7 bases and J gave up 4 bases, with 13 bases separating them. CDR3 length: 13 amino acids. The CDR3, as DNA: TGTGCCAGTACCCCCTCGGGAAGCTATGGCTACACCTTC. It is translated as CASTPSGSYGYTF.

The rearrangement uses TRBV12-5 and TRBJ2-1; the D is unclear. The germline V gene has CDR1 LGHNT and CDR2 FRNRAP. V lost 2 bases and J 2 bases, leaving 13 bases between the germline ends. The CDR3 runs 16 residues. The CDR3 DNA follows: TGTGCTAGTGGTTTGCTCCGTGACACGGCCTACAATGAGCAGTTCTTC. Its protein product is CASGLLRDTAYNEQFF.

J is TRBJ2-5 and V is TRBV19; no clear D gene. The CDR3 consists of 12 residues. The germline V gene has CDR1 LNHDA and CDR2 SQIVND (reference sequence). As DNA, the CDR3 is TGTGCTTCCCAGCGCGACCAAGAGACCCAGTACTTC. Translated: CASQRDQETQYF.

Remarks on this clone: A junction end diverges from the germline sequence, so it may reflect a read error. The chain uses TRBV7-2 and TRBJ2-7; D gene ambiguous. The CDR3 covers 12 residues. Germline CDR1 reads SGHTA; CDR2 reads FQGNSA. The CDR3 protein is CASSLARAKVWF. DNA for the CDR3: TGTGCCAGCAGCTTAGCACGAGCGAAGGTGTGGTTC.

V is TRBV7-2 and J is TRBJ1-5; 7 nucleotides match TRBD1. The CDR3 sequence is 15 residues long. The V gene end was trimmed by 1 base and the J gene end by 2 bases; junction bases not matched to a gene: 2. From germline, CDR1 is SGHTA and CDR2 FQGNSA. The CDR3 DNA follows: TGTGCCAGCAGCTTAGGACAGGGCCGCAATCAGCCCCAGCATTTT. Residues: CASSLGQGRNQPQHF.